This T cell receptor (beta chain) comes out of a study of cytomegalovirus exposure and HLA in healthy donors. Study conclusions and caveats: When presence/absence was analysed, sequencing depth was taken to be roughly uniform across donors. Earlier analysis yielded a pattern in which most TCR beta V segments were productive about 87% or about 30% of the time.

Trimming removed 7 bases from V and 3 bases from J; junction bases left unmatched: 3. From germline, CDR1 is MNHEY and CDR2 SVGAGI. This CDR3 is built from 14 residues. Researchers ran the PCR with 60 Vbeta and 13 Jbeta primers. TCRdb's copy holds only in-frame clones and misses some; the assay was immunoSEQ multiplex PCR. The sample lists some 150,000 clones; around 84% were seen once. This clone turned up a few times. Its specificity is not known. The J gene is TRBJ2-2, the V gene TRBV6-5; 9 bases map to TRBD1. This sequence originates from a man aged 50 to 59 in good health and CMV-seronegative. Sequenced: PBMCs. The CDR3 loop reads CASTRDRDTGELFF. The CDR3 nucleotides read TGTGCCAGCACTAGGGACAGGGACACCGGGGAGCTGTTTTTT.